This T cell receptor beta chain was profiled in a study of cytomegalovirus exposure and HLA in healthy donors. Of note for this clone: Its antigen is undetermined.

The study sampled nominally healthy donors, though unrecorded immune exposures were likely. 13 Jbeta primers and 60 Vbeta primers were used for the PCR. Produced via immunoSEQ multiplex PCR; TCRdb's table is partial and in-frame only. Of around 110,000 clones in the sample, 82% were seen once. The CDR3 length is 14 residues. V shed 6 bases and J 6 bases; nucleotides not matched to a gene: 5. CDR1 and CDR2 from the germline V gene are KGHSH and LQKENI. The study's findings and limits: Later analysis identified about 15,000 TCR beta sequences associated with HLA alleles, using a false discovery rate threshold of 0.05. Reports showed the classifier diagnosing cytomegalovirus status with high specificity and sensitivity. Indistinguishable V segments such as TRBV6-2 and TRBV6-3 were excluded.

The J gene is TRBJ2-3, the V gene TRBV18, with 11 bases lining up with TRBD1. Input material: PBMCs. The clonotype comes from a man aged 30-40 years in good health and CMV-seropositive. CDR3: CASSDRGHYDTQYF. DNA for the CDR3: TGTGCCAGCTCGGACAGGGGGCATTATGATACGCAGTATTTT. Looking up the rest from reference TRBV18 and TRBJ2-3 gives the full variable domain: NAGVMQNPRHLVRRRGQEARLRCSPMKGHSHVYWYRQLPEEGLKFMVYLQKENIIDESGMPKERFSAEFPKEGPSILRIQQVVRGDSAAYFCASSDRGHYDTQYFGPGTRLTVL.